These T cell receptor beta chains were read from a single sample in a study of T-cell reconstitution after alpha-beta-depleted transplantation in children. TCRdb called the PCR reads again in MiXCR, with one record for every CDR3 protein. The repertoire holds a few hundred thousand distinct CDR3 sequences, approximately 9% seen once, with 6.2% in the top ten. Sequenced here: PBMCs from the stem cell graft donor, sampled from the stem cell graft. The origin of the receptors is a human donor who donated a stem cell graft to a child with acute lymphoblastic leukemia. Both conserved end residues are part of each CDR3.

v_call	j_call	cdr3_aa
TRBV7-8	TRBJ2-2	CASSSGTDTGELFF
TRBV2	TRBJ1-5	CASRPTGLHQPQHF
TRBV20-1	TRBJ1-1	CSASRAGLNTEAFF
TRBV10-3	TRBJ2-1	CAILRGQHNEQFF
TRBV2	TRBJ1-2	CASRDTEILNYGYTF
TRBV5-6	TRBJ2-3	CASSPTSGGGTQYF
TRBV11-3	TRBJ2-5	CASSSHRGTETQYF
TRBV29-1	TRBJ1-2	CSVGGRDRYGYTF
TRBV11-1	TRBJ2-7	CASSSSGLAGGLSYEQYF
TRBV7-2	TRBJ2-6	CASSSPDSGANVLTF
TRBV12-3/TRBV12-4	TRBJ2-7	CASTLRGQNYEQYF
TRBV29-1	TRBJ2-5	CSVDRSKETQYF
TRBV30	TRBJ2-1	CAWRAPGSSYNEQFF
TRBV3-1	TRBJ2-3	CASSPRDGHTDTQYF
TRBV11-2	TRBJ2-5	CASSTPTGQETQYF
TRBV29-1	TRBJ1-1	CSVSPFGQMNTEAFF
TRBV3-1	TRBJ2-1	CACSQDRLAGGEQFF
TRBV10-3	TRBJ2-1	CAITQGTSGNEQFF
TRBV6-1	TRBJ1-1	CASSLTRGGTEAFF
TRBV11-3	TRBJ2-2	CASSLGGSTHSTGELFF
TRBV6-1	TRBJ2-2	CASSEFANTGELFF
TRBV5-1	TRBJ1-1	CASSLAGGANTEAFF
TRBV27	TRBJ2-2	CASRLGGAYTGELFF
TRBV4-3	TRBJ1-3	CASSQVEVENTIYF
TRBV3-1	TRBJ2-5	CASSPVASGGQETQYF
TRBV20-1	TRBJ2-3	CSASSGIRDTQYF
TRBV6-1	TRBJ2-7	CAVGQASSYEQYF
TRBV6-2/TRBV6-3	TRBJ1-2	CASSYAVGVPNYGYTF
TRBV18	TRBJ2-6	CASSPGISGANVLTF
TRBV20-1	TRBJ2-2	CSARDSALVAGGKGTGELFF
TRBV20-1	TRBJ2-1	CSAWDYPINEQFF
TRBV27	TRBJ2-3	CASSFKDTQYF
TRBV12-3/TRBV12-4	TRBJ2-3	CASRTGTRPPDTQYF
TRBV29-1	TRBJ1-2	CSVTLGQGYTF
TRBV27	TRBJ2-2	CASSYGGSTGELFF
TRBV7-6	TRBJ2-1	CASSPRRGQFF
TRBV5-1	TRBJ1-1	CASSLVGGQRSEAFF
TRBV18	TRBJ2-5	CASSSDPGAQETQYF
TRBV7-9	TRBJ2-1	CASSPTRTGDFNEQFF
TRBV20-1	TRBJ2-1	CSGLAGSSYNEQFF
TRBV5-1	TRBJ2-1	CASSFLGRVRDEQFF
TRBV5-1	TRBJ1-1	CASRSESRGEGGAFF